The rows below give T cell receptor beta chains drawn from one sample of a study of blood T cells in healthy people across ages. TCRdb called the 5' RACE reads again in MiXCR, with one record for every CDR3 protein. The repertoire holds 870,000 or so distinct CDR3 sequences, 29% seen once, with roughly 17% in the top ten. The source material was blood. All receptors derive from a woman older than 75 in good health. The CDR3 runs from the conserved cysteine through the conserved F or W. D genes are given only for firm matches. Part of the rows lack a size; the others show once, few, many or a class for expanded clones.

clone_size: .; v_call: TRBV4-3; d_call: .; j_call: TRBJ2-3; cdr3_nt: TGCGCCAGCAGCCAAGGGACCGGGACCCGTGGAGTGGATACGCAGTATTTT; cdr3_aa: CASSQGTGTRGVDTQYF
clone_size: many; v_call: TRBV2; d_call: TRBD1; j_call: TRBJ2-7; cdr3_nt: TGTGCCAGCGCGGGACAGGGTTACTACGAGCAGTACTTC; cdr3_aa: CASAGQGYYEQYF
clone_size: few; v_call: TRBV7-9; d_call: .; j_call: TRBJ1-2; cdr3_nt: TGTGCCAGCATCACTTTAGGGGGGTCGGATGGCTACACCTTC; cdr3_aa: CASITLGGSDGYTF
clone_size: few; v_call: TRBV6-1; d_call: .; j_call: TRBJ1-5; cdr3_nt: TGTGCCAGCAGTGAAGCAGGGGGAGGCAATCAGCCCCAGCATTTT; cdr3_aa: CASSEAGGGNQPQHF
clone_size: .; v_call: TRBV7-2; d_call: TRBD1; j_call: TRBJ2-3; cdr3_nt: TGTGCCAGCAGCCGCCGCGCCGAGGACAGGGAGACAGATACGCAGTATTTT; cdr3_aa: CASSRRAEDRETDTQYF
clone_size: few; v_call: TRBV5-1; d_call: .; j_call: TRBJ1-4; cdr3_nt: TGCGCCAGCAGCCGGGGAGCTAACAATGAAAAACTGTTTTTT; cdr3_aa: CASSRGANNEKLFF
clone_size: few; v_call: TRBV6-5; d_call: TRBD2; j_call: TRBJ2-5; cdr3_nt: TGTGCCAGCACCGTCGGGGGGGCGAGTCCCCAAGAGACCCAGTACTTC; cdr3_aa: CASTVGGASPQETQYF
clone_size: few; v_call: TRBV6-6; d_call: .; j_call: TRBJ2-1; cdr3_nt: TGTGCCAGCAGGACCCCAGTTGGGAGCGCTGACTACAATGAGCAGTTCTTC; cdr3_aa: CASRTPVGSADYNEQFF
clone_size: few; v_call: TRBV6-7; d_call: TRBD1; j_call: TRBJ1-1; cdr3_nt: TGTGCCAGCAGTTACTCAAATTCCCCGGGACAGGGGAGTACTGAAGCTTTCTTT; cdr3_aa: CASSYSNSPGQGSTEAFF
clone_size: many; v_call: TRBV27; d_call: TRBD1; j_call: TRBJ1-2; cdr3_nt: TGTGCCAGCAGTGCGTCCGGGACAGGGGTTTACGGCTACACCTTC; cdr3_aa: CASSASGTGVYGYTF
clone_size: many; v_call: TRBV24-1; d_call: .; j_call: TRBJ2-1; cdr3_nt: TGTGCCACCAGTGATCAGAAGTTTCGGAATGAGCAGTTCTTC; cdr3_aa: CATSDQKFRNEQFF
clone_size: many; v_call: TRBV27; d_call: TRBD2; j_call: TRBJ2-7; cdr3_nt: TGTGCCAGCAGTTTATCGTCGCGGCGGGGGGATTCCTACGAGCAGTACTTC; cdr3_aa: CASSLSSRRGDSYEQYF
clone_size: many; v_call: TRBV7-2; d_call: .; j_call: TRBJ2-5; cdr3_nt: TGTGCCAGTCTTCCGGAGGGGCGGGGTGGGACCCAGTACTTC; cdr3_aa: CASLPEGRGGTQYF
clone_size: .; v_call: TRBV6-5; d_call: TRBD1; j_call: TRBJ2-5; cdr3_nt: TGTGCCAGCAGTTATGGCAGGGGGCGCAGGGAGACCCAGTACTTC; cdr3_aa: CASSYGRGRRETQYF
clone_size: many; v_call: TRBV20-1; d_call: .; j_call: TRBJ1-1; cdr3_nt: TGCAGTGCTAGAGTTCCGGTGGACACTGAAGCTTTCTTT; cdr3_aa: CSARVPVDTEAFF
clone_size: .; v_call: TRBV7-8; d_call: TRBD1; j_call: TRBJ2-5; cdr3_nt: TGTGCCAGCAGCCCCTTACAGGGGGCGCGGGGGAGAGAGACCCAGTACTTC; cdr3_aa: CASSPLQGARGRETQYF
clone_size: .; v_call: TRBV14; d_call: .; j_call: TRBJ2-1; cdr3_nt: TGTGCCAGCAACTCGCGTGGGGTGGGCAATGAGCAGTTCTTC; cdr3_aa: CASNSRGVGNEQFF
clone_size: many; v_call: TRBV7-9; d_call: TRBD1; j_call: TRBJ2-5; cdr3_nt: TGTGCCAGCAGCGGGGACAGCCTGTACCAAGAGACCCAGTACTTC; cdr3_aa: CASSGDSLYQETQYF
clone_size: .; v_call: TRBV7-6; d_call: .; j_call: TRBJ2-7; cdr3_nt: TGTGCCAGCAGCTTAGAGGCTAGGCTGGTGGGACCCTACGAGCAGTACTTC; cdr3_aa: CASSLEARLVGPYEQYF
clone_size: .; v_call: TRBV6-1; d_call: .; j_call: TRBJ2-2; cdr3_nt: TGTGCCAGCAGTGTATACACCGGGGAGCTGTTTTTT; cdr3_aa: CASSVYTGELFF
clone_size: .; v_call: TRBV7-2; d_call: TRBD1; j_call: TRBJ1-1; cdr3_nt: TGTGCCAGCAGCCGGGACAGGGCGTTGTCTGAAGCTTTCTTT; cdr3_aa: CASSRDRALSEAFF
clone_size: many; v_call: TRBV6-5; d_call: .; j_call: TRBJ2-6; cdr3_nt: TGTGCCAGCAGTGCCGGGACCACTGGGGCCAACGTCCTGACTTTC; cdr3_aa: CASSAGTTGANVLTF
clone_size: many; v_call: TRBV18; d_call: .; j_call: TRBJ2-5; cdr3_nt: TGTGCCAGCTCACCAGGAAGGGAGTCGGAGACCCAGTACTTC; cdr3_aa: CASSPGRESETQYF
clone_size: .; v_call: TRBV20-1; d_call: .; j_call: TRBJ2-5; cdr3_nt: TGCAGTGCTCTGACAGGAGAGACCCAGTACTTC; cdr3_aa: CSALTGETQYF
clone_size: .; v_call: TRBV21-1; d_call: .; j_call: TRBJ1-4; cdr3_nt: TGTGCCAGCAGCAAAAGAGACGGACAGGGGGGCGAAAAACTGTTTTTT; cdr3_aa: CASSKRDGQGGEKLFF
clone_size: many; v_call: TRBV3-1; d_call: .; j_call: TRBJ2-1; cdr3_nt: TGTGCCAGCAGCCCAGGGAGACCTGGTGAGCAGTTCTTC; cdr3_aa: CASSPGRPGEQFF
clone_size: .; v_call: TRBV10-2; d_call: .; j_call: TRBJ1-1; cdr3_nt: TGCGCCAGCAGTGACCCGACAGGAAACACTGAAGCTTTCTTT; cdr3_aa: CASSDPTGNTEAFF
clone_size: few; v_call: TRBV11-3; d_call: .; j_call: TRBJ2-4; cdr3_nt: TGTGCCAGCAGCCCCCCATCCAGGGTGAACATTCAGTACTTC; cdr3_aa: CASSPPSRVNIQYF
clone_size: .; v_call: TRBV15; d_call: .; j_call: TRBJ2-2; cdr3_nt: TGTGCCACCAGCAGAAGATCGGACACCGGGGAGCTGTTTTTT; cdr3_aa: CATSRRSDTGELFF
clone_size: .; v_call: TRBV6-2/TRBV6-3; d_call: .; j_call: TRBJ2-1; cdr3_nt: TGTGCCAGCTCCGACCCGGGGACCCAGTTCTTC; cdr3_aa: CASSDPGTQFF
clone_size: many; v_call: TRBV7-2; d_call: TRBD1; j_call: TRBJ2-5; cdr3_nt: TGTGCCAGCAGCCGACCCCGGGACAGCCAAGAGACCCAGTACTTC; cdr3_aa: CASSRPRDSQETQYF
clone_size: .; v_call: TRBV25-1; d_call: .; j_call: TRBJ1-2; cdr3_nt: TGTGCCAGCAGTGAATGTGACAGGCCCACGATTAAGTGTGGCTACACCTTC; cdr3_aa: CASSECDRPTIKCGYTF
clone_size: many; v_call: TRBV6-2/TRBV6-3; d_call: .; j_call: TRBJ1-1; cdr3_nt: TGTGCCAGCAGCCCCGGACGGACCGCTATGAACACTGAAGCTTTCTTT; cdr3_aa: CASSPGRTAMNTEAFF
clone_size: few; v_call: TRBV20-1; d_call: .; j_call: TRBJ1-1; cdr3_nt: TGCAGTGCTATATTGTACGGCGAAGCTTTCTTT; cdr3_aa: CSAILYGEAFF
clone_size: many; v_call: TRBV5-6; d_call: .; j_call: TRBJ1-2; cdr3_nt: TGTGCCAGCAGCGGCGGGGCCTATGGCTACACCTTC; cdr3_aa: CASSGGAYGYTF
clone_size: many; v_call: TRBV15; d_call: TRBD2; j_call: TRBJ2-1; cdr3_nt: TGTGCCACCCCCCCCACAGAGCGGGGGACCTACAATGAGCAGTTCTTC; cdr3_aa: CATPPTERGTYNEQFF
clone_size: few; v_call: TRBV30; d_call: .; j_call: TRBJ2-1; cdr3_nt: TGTGCCTGGACCCCCGGACAGTCTGACGTTGAGCAGTTCTTC; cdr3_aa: CAWTPGQSDVEQFF
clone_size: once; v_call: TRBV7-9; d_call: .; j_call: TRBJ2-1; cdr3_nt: TGTGCCAGCAGCCCTATTAAGGGCGGCCCCATCAATGAGCAGTTCTTC; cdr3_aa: CASSPIKGGPINEQFF
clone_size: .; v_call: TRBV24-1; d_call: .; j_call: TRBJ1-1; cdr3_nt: TGTGCCACCACCCTGACAACCGAGGAAGCTTTCTTT; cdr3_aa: CATTLTTEEAFF
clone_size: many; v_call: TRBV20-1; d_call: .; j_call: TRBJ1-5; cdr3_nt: TGCAGTGCCTACCAACAGGGACGAACGAGCAATCAGCCCCAGCATTTT; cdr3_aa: CSAYQQGRTSNQPQHF
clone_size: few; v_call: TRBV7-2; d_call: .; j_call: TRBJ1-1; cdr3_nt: TGTGCCAGCAGAGCCCGGAGGGGTTTCACTGAAGCTTTCTTT; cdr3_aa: CASRARRGFTEAFF
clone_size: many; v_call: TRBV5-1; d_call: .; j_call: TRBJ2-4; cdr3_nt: TGCGCCAGCAGCCCGAATATTATAGCCAAAAACATTCAGTACTTC; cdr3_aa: CASSPNIIAKNIQYF
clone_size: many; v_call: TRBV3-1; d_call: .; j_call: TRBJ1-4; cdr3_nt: TGTGCCAGCAGCCAACAGGGACCGAGTAATGAAAAACTGTTTTTT; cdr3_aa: CASSQQGPSNEKLFF
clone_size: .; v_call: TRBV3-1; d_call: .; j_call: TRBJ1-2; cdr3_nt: TGTGCCAGCAGCGAGGAGGGCTGGGGCTACACCTTC; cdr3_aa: CASSEEGWGYTF
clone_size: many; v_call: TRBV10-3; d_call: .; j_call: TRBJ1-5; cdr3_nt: TGTGCCGTCGGGGGGCAAAATCAGCCCCAGCATTTT; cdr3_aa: CAVGGQNQPQHF
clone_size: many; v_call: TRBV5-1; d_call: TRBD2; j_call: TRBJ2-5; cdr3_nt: TGCGCCAGCCAGGCGGCGGGGGTAGGTGAGACCCAGTACTTC; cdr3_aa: CASQAAGVGETQYF
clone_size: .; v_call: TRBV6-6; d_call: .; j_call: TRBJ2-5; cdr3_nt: TGTGCCAGCAGGCTACTCCTACGAGAGACCCAGTACTTC; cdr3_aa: CASRLLLRETQYF
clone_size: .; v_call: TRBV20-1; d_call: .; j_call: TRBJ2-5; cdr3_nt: TGCAGTGCTAGACCCGTGGAGACCCAGTACTTC; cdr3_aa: CSARPVETQYF
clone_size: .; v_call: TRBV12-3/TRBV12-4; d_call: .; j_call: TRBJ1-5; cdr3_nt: TGTGCCAGCAGTTTAACGGGGGCGCGGCAGCCCCAGCATTTT; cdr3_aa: CASSLTGARQPQHF
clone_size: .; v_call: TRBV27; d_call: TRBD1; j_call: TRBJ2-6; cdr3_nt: TGTGCCAGTAGAATCACCGGGACAGGGACGTCTGGGGCCAACGTCCTGACTTTC; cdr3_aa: CASRITGTGTSGANVLTF
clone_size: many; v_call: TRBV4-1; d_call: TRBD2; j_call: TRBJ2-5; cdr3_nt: TGCGCCAGCAGCCAAGAGGAGGGGAGGGGAGAGACCCAGTACTTC; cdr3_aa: CASSQEEGRGETQYF
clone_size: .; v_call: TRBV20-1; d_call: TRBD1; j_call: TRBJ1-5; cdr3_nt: TGCAGTGCTGGACAGGATACTAGGCCTGAACAGCCCCAGCATTTT; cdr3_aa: CSAGQDTRPEQPQHF
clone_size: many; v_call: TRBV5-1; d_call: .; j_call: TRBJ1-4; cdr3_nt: TGCGCCAGCAGCATAGGACGGGCAACTAATGAAAAACTGTTTTTT; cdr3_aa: CASSIGRATNEKLFF
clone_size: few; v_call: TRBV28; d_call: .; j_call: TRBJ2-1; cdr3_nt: TGTGCCAGCAGCCCCACTTTTCCTCTAGCTAAGCAGTTCTTC; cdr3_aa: CASSPTFPLAKQFF